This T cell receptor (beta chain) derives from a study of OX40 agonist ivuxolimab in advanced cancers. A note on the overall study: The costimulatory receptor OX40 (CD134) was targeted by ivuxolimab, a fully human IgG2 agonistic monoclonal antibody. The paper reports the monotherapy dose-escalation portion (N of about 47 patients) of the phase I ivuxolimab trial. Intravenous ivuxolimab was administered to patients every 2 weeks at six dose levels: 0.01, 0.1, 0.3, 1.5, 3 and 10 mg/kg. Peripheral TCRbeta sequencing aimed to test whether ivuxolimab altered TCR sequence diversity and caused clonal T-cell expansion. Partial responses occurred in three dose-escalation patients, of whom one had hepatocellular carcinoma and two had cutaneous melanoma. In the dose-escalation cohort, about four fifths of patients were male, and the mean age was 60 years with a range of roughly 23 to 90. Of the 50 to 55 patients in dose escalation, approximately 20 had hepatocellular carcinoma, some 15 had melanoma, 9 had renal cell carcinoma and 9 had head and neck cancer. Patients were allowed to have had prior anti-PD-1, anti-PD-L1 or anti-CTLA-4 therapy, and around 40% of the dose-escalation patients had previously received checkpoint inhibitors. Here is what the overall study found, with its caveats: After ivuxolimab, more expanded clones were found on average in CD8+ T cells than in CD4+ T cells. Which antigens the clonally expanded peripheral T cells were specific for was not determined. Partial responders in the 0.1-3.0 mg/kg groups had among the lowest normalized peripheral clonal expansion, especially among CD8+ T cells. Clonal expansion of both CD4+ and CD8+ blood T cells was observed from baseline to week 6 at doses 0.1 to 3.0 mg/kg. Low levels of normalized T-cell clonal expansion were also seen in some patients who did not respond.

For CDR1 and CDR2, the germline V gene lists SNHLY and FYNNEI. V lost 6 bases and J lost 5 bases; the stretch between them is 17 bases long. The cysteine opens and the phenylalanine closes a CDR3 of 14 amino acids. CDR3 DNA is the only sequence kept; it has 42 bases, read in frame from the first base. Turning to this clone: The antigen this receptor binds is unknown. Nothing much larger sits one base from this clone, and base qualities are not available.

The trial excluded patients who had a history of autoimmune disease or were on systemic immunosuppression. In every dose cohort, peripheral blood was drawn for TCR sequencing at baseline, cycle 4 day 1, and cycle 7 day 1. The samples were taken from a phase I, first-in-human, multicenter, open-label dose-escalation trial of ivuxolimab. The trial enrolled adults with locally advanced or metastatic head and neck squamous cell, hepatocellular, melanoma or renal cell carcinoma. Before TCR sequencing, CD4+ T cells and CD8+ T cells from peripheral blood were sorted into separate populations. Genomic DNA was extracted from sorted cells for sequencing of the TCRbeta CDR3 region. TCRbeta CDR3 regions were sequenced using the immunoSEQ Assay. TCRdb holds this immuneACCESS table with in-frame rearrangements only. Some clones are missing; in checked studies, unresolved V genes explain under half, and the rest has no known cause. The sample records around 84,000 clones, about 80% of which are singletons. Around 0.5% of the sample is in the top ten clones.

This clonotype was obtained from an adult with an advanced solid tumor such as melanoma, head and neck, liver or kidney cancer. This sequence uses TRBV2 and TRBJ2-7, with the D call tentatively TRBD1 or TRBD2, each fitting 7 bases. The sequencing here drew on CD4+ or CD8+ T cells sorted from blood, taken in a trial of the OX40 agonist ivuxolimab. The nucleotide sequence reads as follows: TGTGCCAGCAGACTAAGCGGGACAGTACACGAGCAGTACTTC. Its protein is CASRLSGTVHEQYF.